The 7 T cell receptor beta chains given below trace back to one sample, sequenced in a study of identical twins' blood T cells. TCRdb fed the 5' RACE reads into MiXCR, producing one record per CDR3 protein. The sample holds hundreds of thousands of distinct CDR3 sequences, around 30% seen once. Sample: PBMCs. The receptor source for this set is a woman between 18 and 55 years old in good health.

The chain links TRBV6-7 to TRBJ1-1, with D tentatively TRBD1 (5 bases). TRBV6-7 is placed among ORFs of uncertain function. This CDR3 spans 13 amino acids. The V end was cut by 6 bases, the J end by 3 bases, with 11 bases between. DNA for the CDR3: TGTGCCAGCAGCCCTTGGGGGGACACTGAAGCTTTCTTT. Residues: CASSPWGDTEAFF.

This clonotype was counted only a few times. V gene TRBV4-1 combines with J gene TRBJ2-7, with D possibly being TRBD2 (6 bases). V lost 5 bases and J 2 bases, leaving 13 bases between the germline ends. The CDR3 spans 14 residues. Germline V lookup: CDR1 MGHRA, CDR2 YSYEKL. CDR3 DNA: TGCGCCAGCAGCAACCCGGGAGTTACCTACGAGCAGTACTTC. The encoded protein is CASSNPGVTYEQYF.

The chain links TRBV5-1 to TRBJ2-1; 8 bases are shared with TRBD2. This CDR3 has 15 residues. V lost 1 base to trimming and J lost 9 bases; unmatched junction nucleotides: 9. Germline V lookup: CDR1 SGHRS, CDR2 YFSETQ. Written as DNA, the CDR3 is TGCGCCAGCAGCTTGCGCGGAGCGGGAGAGGGTGAGCAGTTCTTC. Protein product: CASSLRGAGEGEQFF.

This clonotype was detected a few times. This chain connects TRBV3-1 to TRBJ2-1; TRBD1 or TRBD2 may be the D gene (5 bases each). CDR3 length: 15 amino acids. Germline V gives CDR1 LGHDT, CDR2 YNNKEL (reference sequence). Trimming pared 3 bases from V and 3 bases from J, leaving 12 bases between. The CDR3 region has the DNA TGTGCCAGCAGCCACCGGGGCCAGGGCTACAATGAGCAGTTCTTC. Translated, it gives CASSHRGQGYNEQFF.

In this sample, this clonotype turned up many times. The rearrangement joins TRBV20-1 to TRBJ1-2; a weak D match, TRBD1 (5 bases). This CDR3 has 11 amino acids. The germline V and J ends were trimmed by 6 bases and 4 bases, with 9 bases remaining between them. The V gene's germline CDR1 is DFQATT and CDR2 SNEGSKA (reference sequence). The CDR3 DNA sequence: TGCAGTGCGAGGGACGGCTATGGCTACACCTTC. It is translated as CSARDGYGYTF.

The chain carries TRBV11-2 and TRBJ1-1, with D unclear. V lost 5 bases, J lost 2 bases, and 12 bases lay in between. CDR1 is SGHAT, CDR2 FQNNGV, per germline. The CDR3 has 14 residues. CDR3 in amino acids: CASSLSVANTEAFF. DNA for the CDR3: TGTGCCAGCAGCCTATCGGTCGCCAACACTGAAGCTTTCTTT.

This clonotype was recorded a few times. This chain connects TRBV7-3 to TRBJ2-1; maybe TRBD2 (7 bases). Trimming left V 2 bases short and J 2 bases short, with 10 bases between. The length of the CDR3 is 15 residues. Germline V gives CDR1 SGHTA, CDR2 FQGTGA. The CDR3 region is CASSLLGGAYNEQFF. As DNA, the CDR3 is TGTGCCAGCAGCTTATTAGGGGGGGCCTACAATGAGCAGTTCTTC.